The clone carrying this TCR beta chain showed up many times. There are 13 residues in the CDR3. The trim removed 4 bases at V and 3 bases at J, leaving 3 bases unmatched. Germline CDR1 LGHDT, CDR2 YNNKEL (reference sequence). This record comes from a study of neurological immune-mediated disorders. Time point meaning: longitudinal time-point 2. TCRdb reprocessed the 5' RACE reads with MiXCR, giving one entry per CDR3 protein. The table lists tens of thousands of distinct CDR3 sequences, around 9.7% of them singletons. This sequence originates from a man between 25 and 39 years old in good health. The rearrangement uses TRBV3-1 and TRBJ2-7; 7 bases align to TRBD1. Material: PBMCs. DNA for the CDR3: TGTGCCAGCAGCCTGGGACAGAGCTACGAGCAGTACTTC. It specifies CASSLGQSYEQYF.